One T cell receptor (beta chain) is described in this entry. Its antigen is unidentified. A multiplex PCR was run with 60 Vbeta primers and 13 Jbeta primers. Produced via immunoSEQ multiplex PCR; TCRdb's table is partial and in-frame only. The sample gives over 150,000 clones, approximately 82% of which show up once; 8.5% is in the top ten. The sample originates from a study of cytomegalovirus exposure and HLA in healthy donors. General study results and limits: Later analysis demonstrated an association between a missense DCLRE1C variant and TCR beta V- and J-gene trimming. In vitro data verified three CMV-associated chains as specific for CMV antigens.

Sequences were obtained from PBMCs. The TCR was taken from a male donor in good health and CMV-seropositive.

This CDR3 is CAWTGQGGEKLFF. CDR3 DNA sequence: TGTGCCTGGACGGGACAGGGAGGGGAAAAACTGTTTTTT. This sequence joins TRBV30 and TRBJ1-4, with 9 positions matching TRBD1. Per germline, CDR1 GTSNPN and CDR2 SVGIG (reference sequence). This CDR3 contains 13 residues. V lost 4 bases to trimming and J lost 8 bases; unmatched junction nucleotides: 5.